This T cell receptor (beta chain) was identified in a study of shared clonotypes between healthy human individuals. Points from the study as a whole: Rarefaction gave evidence that sorted-subset sequencing remained incomplete despite large depth.

From germline, CDR1 is SNHLY and CDR2 FYNNEI. This CDR3 region has 12 residues. V was trimmed by 8 bases and J by 2 bases, leaving 8 bases between them. Clones were read by immunoSEQ multiplex PCR, and TCRdb kept only the in-frame ones, dropping some. In the table there are about a million clones, about 75% of which are singletons. Caucasian adults residing in Nashville, Tennessee made up all the donors. This clone was seen many times. Its cognate antigen is unknown. V usage is TRBV2 and J usage is TRBJ2-3; D gene unclear. Input material: memory CD4+ T cells sorted from blood. Subset meaning: CD45RA-negative fraction. This receptor was identified in a man younger than 35 in good health. CDR3 coding DNA: TGTGCCAGCCTAACTTACACAGATACGCAGTATTTT. This gives the protein CASLTYTDTQYF. The complete variable domain, with remaining parts taken from reference TRBV2 and TRBJ2-3, reads EPEVTQTPSHQVTQMGQEVILRCVPISNHLYFYWYRQILGQKVEFLVSFYNNEISEKSEIFDDQFSVERPDGSNFTLKIRSTKLEDSAMYFCASLTYTDTQYFGPGTRLTVL.